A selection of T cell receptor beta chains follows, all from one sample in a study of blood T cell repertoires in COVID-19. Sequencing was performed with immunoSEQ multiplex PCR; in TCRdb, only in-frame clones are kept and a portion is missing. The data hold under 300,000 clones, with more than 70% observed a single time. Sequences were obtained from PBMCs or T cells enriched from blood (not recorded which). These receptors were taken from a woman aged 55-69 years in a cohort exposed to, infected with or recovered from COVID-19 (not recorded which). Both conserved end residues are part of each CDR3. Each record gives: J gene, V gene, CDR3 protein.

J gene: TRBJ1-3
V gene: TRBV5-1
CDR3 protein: CASSLAYGQGSGNTIYF

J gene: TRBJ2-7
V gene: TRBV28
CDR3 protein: CASSSTSGSYEQYF

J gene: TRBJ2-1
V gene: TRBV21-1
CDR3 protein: CASSKLGDTSGPYNEQFF

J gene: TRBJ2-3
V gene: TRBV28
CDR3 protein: CASSFRGPTDTQYF

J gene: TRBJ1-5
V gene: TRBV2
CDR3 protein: CASSEEARRQPQHF

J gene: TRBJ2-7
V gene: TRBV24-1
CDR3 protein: CATSDSGGGNYEQYF

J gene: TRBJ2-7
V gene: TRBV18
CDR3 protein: CASSPPFQGVEQYF

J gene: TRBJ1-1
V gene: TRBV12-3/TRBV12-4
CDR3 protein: CASSFGQGTEAFF

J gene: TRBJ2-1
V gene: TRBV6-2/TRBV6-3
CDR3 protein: CASSYPPGRPGGASYNEQFF

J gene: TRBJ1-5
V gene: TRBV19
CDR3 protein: CASSMGEYSNQPQHF

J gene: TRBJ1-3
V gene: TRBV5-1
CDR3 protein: CASSSQGASGNTIYF

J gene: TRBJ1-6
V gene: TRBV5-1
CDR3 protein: CASSSGGINSPLHF

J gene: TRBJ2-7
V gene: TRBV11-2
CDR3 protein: CASSLGQDYEQYF

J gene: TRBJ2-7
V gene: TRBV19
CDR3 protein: CASSIVSGGSSYEQYF

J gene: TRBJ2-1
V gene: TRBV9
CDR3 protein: CASSVLGQGTPNEQFF

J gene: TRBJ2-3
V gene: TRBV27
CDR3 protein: CASSDRGTWDTQYF

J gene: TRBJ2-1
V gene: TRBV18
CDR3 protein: CASSPGTGYNEQFF

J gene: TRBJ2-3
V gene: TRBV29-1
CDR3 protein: CSVGGGRGTDTQYF

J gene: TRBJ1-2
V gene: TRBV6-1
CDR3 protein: CASSEVDRGLAGYGYTF

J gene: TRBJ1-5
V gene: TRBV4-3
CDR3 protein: CASSPQGATQPQHF

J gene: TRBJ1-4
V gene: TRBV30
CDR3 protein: CACSGTGGTNEKLFF

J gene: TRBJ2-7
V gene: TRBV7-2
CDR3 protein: CASSFKGQGPYEQYF

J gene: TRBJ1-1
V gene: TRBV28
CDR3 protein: CATKQGQGTEAFF

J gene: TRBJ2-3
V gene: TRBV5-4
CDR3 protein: CASSFGGTSGRGDTQYF

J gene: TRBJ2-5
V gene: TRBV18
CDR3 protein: CASSPLGADRETQYF

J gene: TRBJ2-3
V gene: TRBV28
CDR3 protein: CASRTSALITDTQYF

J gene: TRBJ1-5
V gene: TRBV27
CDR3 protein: CASSLFRSHQPQHF

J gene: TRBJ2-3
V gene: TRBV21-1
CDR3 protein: CASSKVTSLGTDTQYF

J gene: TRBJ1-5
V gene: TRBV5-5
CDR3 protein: CASSNRGSNQPQHF

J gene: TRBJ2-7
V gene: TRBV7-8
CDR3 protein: CASSRLAGGTYEQYF

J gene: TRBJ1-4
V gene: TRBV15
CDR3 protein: CATSRVLSEKLFF

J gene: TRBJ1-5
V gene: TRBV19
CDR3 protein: CASSTRDRGYNQPQHF

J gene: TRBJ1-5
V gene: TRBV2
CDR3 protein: CASRATTGSNQPQHF

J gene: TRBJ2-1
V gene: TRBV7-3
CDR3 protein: CASSSPGGSGSPPDEQFF

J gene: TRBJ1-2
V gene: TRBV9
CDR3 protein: CASSDETGVLYGYTF

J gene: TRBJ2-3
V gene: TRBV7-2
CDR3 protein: CASSLGSLAGVAQYF

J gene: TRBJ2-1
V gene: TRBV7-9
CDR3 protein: CASRSAISGRTYNEQFF

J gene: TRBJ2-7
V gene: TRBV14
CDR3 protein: CASRRQGTYEQYF

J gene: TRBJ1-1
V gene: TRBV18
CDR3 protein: CASSPRGQGTEAFF

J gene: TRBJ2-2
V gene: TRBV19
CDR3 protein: CASRDAGTGTGELFF

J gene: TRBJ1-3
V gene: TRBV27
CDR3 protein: CASSFEWGGISGNTIYF

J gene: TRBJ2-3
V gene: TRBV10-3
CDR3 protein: CAIRLAGVTDTQYF

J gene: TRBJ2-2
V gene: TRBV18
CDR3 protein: CASENVRGNTGELFF

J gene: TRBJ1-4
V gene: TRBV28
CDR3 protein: CASSQGVYGEKLFF

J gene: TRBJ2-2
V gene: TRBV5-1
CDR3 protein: CASTPTSGSSTGELFF

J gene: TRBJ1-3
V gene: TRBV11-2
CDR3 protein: CASSLTGQTGNTIYF

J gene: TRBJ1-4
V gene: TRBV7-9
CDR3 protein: CASSPAGDRGNEKLFF

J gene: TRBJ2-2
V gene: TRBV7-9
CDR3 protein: CASTFSGELFF

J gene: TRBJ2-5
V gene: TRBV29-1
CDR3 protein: CSVGVLGTGGGGTQYF

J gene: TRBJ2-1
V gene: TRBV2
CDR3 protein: CASSIGLAGEYNEQFF

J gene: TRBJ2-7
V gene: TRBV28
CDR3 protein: CASSLPGQGWYEQYF

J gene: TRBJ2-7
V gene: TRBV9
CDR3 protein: CASSPSLDRATYEQYF

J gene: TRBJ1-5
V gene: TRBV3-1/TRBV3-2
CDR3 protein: CASSQESSQRTGGARYSNQPQHF

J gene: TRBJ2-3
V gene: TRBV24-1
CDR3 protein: CATSEGGTGSRTDTQYF

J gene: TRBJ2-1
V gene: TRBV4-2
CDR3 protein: CASSQEGTNSYNEQFF

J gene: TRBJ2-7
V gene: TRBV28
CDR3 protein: CASGEDRGCRYEQYF

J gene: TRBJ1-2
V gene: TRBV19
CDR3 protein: CARGTAVYGYTF

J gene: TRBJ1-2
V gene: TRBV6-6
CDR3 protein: CASKRGADYGYTF